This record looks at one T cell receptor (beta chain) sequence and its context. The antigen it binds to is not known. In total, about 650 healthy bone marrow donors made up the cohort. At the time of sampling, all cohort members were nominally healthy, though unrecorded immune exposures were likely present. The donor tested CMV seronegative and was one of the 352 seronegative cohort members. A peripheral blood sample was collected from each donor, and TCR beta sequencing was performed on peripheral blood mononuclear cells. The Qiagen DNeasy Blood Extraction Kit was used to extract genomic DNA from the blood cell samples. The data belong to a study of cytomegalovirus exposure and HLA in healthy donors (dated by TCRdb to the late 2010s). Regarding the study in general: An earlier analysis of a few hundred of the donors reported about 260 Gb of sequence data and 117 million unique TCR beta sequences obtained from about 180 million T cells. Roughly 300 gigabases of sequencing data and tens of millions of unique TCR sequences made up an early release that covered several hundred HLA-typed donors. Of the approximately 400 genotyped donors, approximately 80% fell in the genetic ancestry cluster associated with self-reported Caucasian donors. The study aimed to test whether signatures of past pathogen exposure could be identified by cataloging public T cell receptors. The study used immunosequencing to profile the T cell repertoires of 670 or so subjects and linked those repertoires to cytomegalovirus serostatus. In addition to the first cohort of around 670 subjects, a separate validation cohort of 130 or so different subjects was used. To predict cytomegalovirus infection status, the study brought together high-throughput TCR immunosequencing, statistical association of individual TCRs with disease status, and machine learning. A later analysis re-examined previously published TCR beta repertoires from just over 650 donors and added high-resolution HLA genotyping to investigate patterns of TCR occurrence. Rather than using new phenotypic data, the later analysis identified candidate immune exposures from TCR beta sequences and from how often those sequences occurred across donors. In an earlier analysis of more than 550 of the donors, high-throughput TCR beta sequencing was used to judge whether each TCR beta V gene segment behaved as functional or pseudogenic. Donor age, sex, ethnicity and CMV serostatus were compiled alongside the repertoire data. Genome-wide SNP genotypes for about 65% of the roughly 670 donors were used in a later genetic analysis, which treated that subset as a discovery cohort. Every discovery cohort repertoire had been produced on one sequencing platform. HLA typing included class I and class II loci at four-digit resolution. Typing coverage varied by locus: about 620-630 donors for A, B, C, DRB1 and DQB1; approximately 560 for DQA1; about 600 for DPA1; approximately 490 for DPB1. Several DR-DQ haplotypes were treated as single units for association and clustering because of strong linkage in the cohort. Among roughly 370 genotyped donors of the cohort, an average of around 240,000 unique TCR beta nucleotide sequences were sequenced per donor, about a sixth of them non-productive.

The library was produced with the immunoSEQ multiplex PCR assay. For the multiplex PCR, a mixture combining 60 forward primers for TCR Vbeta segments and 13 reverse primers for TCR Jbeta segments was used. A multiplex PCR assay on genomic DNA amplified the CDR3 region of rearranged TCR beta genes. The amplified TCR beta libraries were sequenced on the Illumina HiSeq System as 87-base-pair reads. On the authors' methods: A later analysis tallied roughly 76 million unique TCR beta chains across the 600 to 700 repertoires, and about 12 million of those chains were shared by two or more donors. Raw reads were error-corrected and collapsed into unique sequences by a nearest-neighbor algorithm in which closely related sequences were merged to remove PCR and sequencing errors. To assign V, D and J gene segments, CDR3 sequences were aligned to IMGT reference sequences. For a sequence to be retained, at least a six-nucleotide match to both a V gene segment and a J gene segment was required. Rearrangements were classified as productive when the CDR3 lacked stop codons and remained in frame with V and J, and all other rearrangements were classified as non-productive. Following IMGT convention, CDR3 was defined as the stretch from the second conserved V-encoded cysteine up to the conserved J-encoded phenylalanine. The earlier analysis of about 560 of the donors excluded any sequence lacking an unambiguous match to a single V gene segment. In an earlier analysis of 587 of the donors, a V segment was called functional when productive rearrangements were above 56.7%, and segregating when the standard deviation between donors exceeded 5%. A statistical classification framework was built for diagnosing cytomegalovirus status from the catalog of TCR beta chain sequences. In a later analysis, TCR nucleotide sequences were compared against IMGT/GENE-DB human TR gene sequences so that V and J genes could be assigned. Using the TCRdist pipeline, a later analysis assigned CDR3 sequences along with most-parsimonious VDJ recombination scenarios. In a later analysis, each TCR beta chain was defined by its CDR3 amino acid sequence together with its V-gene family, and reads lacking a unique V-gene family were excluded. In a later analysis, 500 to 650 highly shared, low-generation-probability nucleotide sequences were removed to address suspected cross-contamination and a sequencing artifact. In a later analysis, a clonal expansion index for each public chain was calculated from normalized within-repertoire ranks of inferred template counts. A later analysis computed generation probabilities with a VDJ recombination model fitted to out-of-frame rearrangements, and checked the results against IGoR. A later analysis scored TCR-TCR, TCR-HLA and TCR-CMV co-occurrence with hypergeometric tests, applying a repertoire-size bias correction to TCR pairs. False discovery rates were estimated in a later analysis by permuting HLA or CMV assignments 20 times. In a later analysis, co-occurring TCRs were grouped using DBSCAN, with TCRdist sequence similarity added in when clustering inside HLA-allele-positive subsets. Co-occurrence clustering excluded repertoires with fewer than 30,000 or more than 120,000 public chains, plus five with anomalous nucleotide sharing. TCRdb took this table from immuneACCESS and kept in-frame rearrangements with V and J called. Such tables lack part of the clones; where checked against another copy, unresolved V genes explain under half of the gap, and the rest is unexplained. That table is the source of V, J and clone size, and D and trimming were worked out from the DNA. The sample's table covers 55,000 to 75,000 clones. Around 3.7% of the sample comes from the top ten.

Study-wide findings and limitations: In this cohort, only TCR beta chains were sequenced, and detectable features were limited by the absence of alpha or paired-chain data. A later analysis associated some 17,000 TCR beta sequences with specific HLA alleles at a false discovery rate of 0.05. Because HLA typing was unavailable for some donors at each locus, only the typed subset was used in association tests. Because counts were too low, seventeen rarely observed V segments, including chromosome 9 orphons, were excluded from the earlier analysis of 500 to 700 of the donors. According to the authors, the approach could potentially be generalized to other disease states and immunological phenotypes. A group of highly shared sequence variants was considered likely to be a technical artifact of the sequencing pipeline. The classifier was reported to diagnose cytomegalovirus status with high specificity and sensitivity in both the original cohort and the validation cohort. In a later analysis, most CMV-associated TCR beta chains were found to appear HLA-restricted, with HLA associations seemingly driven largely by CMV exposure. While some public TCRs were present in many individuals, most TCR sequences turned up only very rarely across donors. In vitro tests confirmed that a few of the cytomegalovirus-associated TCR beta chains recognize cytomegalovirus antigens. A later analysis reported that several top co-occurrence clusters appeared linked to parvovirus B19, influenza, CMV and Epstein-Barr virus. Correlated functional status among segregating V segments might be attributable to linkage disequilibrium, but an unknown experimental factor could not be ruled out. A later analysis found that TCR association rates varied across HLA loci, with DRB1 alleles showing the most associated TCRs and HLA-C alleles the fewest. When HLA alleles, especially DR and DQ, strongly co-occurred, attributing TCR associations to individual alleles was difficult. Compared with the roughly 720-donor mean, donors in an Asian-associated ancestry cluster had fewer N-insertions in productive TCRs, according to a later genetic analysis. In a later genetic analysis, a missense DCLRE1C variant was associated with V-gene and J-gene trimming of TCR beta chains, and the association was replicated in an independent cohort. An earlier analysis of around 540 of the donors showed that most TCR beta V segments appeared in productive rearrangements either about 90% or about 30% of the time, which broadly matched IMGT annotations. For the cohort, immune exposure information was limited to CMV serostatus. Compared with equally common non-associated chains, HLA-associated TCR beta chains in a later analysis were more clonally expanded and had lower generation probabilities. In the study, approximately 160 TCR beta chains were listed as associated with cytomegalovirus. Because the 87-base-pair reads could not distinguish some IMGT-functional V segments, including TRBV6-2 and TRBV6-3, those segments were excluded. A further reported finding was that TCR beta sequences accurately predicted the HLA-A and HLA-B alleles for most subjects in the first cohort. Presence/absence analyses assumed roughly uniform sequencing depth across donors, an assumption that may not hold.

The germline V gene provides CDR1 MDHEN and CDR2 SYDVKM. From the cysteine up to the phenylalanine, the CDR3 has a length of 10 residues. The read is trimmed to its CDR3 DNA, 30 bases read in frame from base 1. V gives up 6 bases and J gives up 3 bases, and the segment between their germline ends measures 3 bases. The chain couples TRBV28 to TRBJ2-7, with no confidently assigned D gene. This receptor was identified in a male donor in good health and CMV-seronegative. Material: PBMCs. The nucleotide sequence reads TGTGCCAGCAGCCTCTACGAGCAGTACTTC. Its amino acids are CASSLYEQYF.